These 32 T cell receptor beta chains share one sample of origin, sequenced in a study of blood T cell repertoires in COVID-19. The assay was immunoSEQ multiplex PCR, and TCRdb's table has in-frame clones only and misses some. The sample carries 350,000 to 550,000 clones, 75% to 90% recorded once. Sequences were obtained from PBMCs or T cells enriched from blood (not recorded which). The receptors were sampled from a man aged 25 to 45 who had recovered from COVID-19.

The chain carries TRBV5-1 and TRBJ2-6; tentative D call: TRBD1 (6 bases). Germline CDR1 is SGHRS and CDR2 is YFSETQ. The CDR3 is made up of 17 amino acids. Deletions cut 2 bases from V and 4 bases from J, with 16 bases between. The CDR3: CASSLTGTIAGANVLTF. The CDR3 coding sequence is TGCGCCAGCAGCTTAACAGGGACAATCGCCGGGGCCAACGTCCTGACTTTC.

The rearrangement links TRBV19 to TRBJ2-1, with 7 bases aligning to TRBD1. CDR1 is LNHDA and CDR2 is SQIVND in the germline V gene (reference sequence). Trimming removed 5 bases from V and 7 bases from J; junction bases left unmatched: 2. The CDR3 consists of 12 residues. DNA for the CDR3: TGTGCCAGTAGTGACAGGGTTAATGAGCAGTTCTTC. Its protein is CASSDRVNEQFF.

This sequence joins TRBV30 and TRBJ1-1; 9 nucleotides align to TRBD1. The V gene end was trimmed by 1 base and the J gene end by 5 bases; junction bases not matched to a gene: 17. This CDR3 has 18 amino acids. The germline CDR1 and CDR2 sequences are GTSNPN and SVGIG (reference sequence). The CDR3, as DNA: TGTGCCTGGAGTGCCGAAACAGGGGGCTTCGGTTCAAGGACTGAAGCTTTCTTT. Protein product: CAWSAETGGFGSRTEAFF.

The gene calls are TRBV3-1 (or the pseudogene TRBV3-2) and TRBJ2-1, with D perhaps matching TRBD2 (8 bases). The CDR3 sequence is 15 residues long. CDR1 and CDR2 from the germline V gene are LGHDT and YNNKEL (reference sequence). V lost 0 bases and J 9 bases, leaving 15 bases between the germline ends. CDR3: CASSQDFREGAEQFF. CDR3 sequence (DNA): TGTGCCAGCAGCCAAGATTTTCGGGAGGGGGCTGAGCAGTTCTTC.

The chain recombines TRBV19 with TRBJ1-5; the D gene is possibly TRBD1 (5 bases). Germline-derived CDR1 and CDR2 are LNHDA and SQIVND (reference sequence). Trimming stripped 11 bases from V and 3 bases from J, with 11 bases between. This CDR3 spans 12 amino acids. CDR3 in amino acids: CAGGAANQPQHF. The CDR3 DNA sequence: TGTGCCGGTGGGGCAGCCAATCAGCCCCAGCATTTT.

This clone has just one count. The CDR3 protein is CASSQSIGEAGYTF. In nucleotides, the CDR3 is TGCGCCAGCAGCCAAAGCATCGGGGAAGCTGGCTACACCTTC. The chain joins TRBV4-1 to TRBJ1-2; D uncertain. The CDR3 loop spans 14 amino acids. Trimming shortened V by 2 bases and J by 7 bases, and 14 bases separated the two germline ends. Per germline, CDR1 MGHRA and CDR2 YSYEKL.

Only a few counts were recorded for this clone. The chain combines TRBV27 with TRBJ2-7; 8 nucleotides align to TRBD1. Germline V lookup: CDR1 MNHEY, CDR2 SMNVEV (reference sequence). The V and J ends lost 2 bases and 3 bases, in that order; junction bases with no gene match: 3. The CDR3 has 14 amino acids. CDR3 sequence (DNA): TGTGCCAGCAGTTTAGGACAGGGCCACTACGAGCAGTACTTC. Amino acids: CASSLGQGHYEQYF.

The chain carries TRBV6-2 or TRBV6-3 and TRBJ2-7; TRBD2 matches 11 bases. CDR1 is MNHEY, CDR2 SVGEGT, per germline. V lost 5 bases and J lost 1; bases outside the gene matches: 1. This CDR3 has 14 amino acids. The CDR3 spells CASSLAGGSYEQYF. The CDR3 DNA reads as TGTGCCAGCAGTCTAGCGGGAGGATCCTACGAGCAGTACTTC.

CDR3 protein: CASSSQGSNQPQHF. The CDR3 nucleotides read TGTGCCAGCAGTAGCCAGGGAAGCAATCAGCCCCAGCATTTT. This chain joins TRBV2 and TRBJ1-5; TRBD1 might be the D (5 bases). The germline CDR1 and CDR2 sequences are SNHLY and FYNNEI. The CDR3 runs 14 residues. Deletions cut 5 bases from V and 1 base from J, with 9 bases between.

J is TRBJ1-5 and V is TRBV28, with 12 bases fitting TRBD1. The CDR3 is 17 amino acids. V dropped 6 bases and J dropped 5; count of bases not matched to a gene: 11. The germline V gene has CDR1 MDHEN and CDR2 SYDVKM. Here the CDR3 reads CASSPWGGTGGDQPQHF. The CDR3, as DNA: TGTGCCAGCAGCCCATGGGGCGGGACAGGGGGCGATCAGCCCCAGCATTTT.

The chain combines TRBV4-1 with TRBJ2-2; D may be TRBD1 (6 bases). The V gene lost 6 bases and the J gene lost 3 bases, with 14 bases spanning the gap. Germline V gene lookup returns CDR1 MGHRA and CDR2 YSYEKL. The CDR3 has 15 amino acids. The CDR3 region is CASSTGTLDTGELFF. CDR3 DNA sequence: TGCGCCAGCAGTACCGGGACACTCGACACCGGGGAGCTGTTTTTT.

In this sample, this clone turned up once. The chain uses TRBV11-2 and TRBJ2-2; a weak D match, TRBD2 (5 bases). The V end lost 1 base, the J end lost 6 bases, and 12 bases lay between the germline ends. This CDR3 has 15 amino acids. Germline CDR1 is SGHAT and CDR2 is FQNNGV. The CDR3 DNA reads TGTGCCAGCAGCTTAGCTAGCTTGAGGCCCGGGGAGCTGTTTTTT. Residues: CASSLASLRPGELFF. Using reference TRBV11-2 and TRBJ2-2 for the parts outside the CDR3, the full variable domain is EAGVAQSPRYKIIEKRQSVAFWCNPISGHATLYWYQQILGQGPKLLIQFQNNGVVDDSQLPKDRFSAERLKGVDSTLKIQPAKLEDSAVYLCASSLASLRPGELFFGEGSRLTVL.

The CDR3 nucleotides are TGCGCCAGCAGCTCGGGGTGGGAAAACACTGAAGCTTTCTTT. Its translation is CASSSGWENTEAFF. The chain is built from TRBV5-1 and TRBJ1-1, with unresolved D. This CDR3 contains 14 residues. Germline CDR1 is SGHRS and CDR2 is YFSETQ. The V and J ends lost 3 bases and 2 bases respectively, with 11 bases between them. The variable domain in full, with the rest retrieved from reference TRBV5-1 and TRBJ1-1, is KAGVTQTPRYLIKTRGQQVTLSCSPISGHRSVSWYQQTPGQGLQFLFEYFSETQRNKGNFPGRFSGRQFSNSRSEMNVSTLELGDSALYLCASSSGWENTEAFFGQGTRLTVV.

This sequence joins TRBV9 and TRBJ1-4, with no clear D. CDR1 and CDR2 (germline): SGDLS, YYNGEE. CDR3 length: 14 amino acids. V dropped 0 bases and J dropped 5 bases, with 8 bases sitting between them. The CDR3 DNA reads TGTGCCAGCAGCGTAGGTCAGGTCAATGAAAAACTGTTTTTT. Protein sequence: CASSVGQVNEKLFF.

CDR3 loop: CASSPLTSGSDEQFF. The CDR3 DNA sequence: TGTGCCAGCAGCCCCCTGACTAGCGGGAGTGATGAGCAGTTCTTC. The rearrangement uses TRBV3-1 (or the pseudogene TRBV3-2) and TRBJ2-1, with TRBD2 matching 12 bases. The CDR3 totals 15 residues. Germline CDR1 and CDR2: LGHDT and YNNKEL (reference sequence). V trimming: 4 bases; J trimming: 8 bases; junction bases outside the gene matches: 6.

This clone was seen a single time. The genes are TRBV5-8 and TRBJ1-4; 8 bases agree with TRBD1. The CDR3 is 13 residues long. Germline V CDR1 and CDR2: SGHTS, YDEGEE. Unmatched junction bases numbered 8, after V lost 6 bases and J lost 10 bases. The CDR3 spells CASKGTGSGKLFF. CDR3 nucleotide sequence: TGTGCCAGCAAGGGGACAGGCTCTGGAAAACTGTTTTTT.

This clone showed up just a few times. The gene calls are TRBV5-4 and TRBJ2-7, with TRBD2 matching over 9 bases. The CDR3 is made up of 16 amino acids. The junction had 5 bases not matched to a gene; V was cut back by 0 bases and J by 1 base. Per germline, CDR1 SGHNT and CDR2 YYREEE (reference sequence). The CDR3 sequence is CASSLASSGISYEQYF. The CDR3 nucleotides read TGTGCCAGCAGCTTGGCCTCTAGCGGGATATCCTACGAGCAGTACTTC.

CDR3 sequence: CASSLLGAQEAFF. The CDR3 DNA reads as TGTGCCAGCAGTTTACTGGGGGCACAAGAAGCTTTCTTT. The chain links TRBV27 to TRBJ1-1; maybe TRBD1 (6 bases). Germline CDR1 reads MNHEY; CDR2 reads SMNVEV (reference sequence). Trimming took 2 bases from V and 8 from J, leaving 12 bases between them. This CDR3 is built from 13 residues.

The J gene is TRBJ1-2, the V gene TRBV5-6; perhaps TRBD1 as D (5 bases). The CDR3 spans 16 residues. Per germline, CDR1 SGHDT and CDR2 YYEEEE. The germline V and J ends were trimmed by 5 bases and 6 bases, with 23 bases remaining between them. This CDR3 is CASSYSEVKRGDGYTF. CDR3 coding DNA: TGTGCCAGCAGTTATTCCGAGGTAAAGCGGGGCGATGGCTACACCTTC.

The rearrangement uses TRBV5-1 and TRBJ1-1; 9 bases fit TRBD1. CDR3 length equals 18 residues. V shed 0 bases and J 2 bases; nucleotides not matched to a gene: 11. Germline CDR1 SGHRS, CDR2 YFSETQ. CDR3 protein: CASSLAPSTTGGNTEAFF. The CDR3 nucleotides are TGCGCCAGCAGCTTGGCGCCCTCAACAACAGGGGGCAACACTGAAGCTTTCTTT.

V gene TRBV6-4 combines with J gene TRBJ1-2, with D maybe TRBD1 (6 bases). Germline-derived CDR1 and CDR2 are MRHNA and SNTAGT. V was pared by 3 bases and J by 2 bases, with 10 bases between. This CDR3 has 14 amino acids. CDR3 protein: CASSDCQGNYGYTF. CDR3 DNA: TGTGCCAGCAGTGATTGCCAGGGGAACTATGGCTACACCTTC.

Remarks on this clone: The sample carries other DNA sequences with the same CDR3. The chain carries TRBV7-9 and TRBJ2-2; D may be TRBD2 (6 bases). The CDR3 loop spans 14 amino acids. In germline, CDR1 is SEHNR, CDR2 FQNEAQ (reference sequence). The V and J ends lost 3 bases and 2 bases respectively, with 7 bases between them. The DNA of the CDR3 is TGTGCCAGCAGCTTGGGGACTAACACCGGGGAGCTGTTTTTT. It codes for CASSLGTNTGELFF.

This clone was seen a few times. The V gene is TRBV30, the J gene TRBJ1-1; D remains ambiguous. The CDR3 is 13 residues long. Trimming took off 1 base at V and 10 bases at J, with 16 bases between the two ends. In germline, CDR1 is GTSNPN, CDR2 SVGIG (reference sequence). The CDR3 spells CAWSDDISRGAFF. The DNA of the CDR3 is TGTGCCTGGAGTGACGACATCAGCCGGGGAGCTTTCTTT.

The V call is TRBV29-1, the J call TRBJ1-1, with D perhaps matching TRBD1 (5 bases). CDR1 and CDR2 from the germline V gene are SQVTM and ANQGSEA. V was clipped by 4 bases and J by 2 bases, with 14 bases between them. The CDR3 sequence is 14 residues long. In DNA form, the CDR3 reads TGCAGCGTTGCCCTGTCGACAGACAACACTGAAGCTTTCTTT. Translation gives CSVALSTDNTEAFF.

The chain joins TRBV25-1 to TRBJ1-1; D gene unclear. Trimming took 4 bases from V and 4 from J, leaving 7 bases between them. The V gene's germline CDR1 is MGHDK and CDR2 SYGVNS. This CDR3 spans 12 amino acids. CDR3 loop: CASSGLVTEAFF. The CDR3 DNA sequence: TGTGCCAGCAGTGGCCTAGTCACTGAAGCTTTCTTT. The full variable domain, with the rest looked up from reference TRBV25-1 and TRBJ1-1, is EADIYQTPRYLVIGTGKKITLECSQTMGHDKMYWYQQDPGMELHLIHYSYGVNSTEKGDLSSESTVSRIRTEHFPLTLESARPSHTSQYLCASSGLVTEAFFGQGTRLTVV.

The rearrangement uses TRBV13 and TRBJ2-1; 10 nucleotides match TRBD2. Germline V lookup: CDR1 PRHDT, CDR2 FYEKMQ (reference sequence). V lost 4 bases, J lost 3 bases, and 3 bases stayed unmatched. There are 15 residues in the CDR3. In DNA form, the CDR3 reads TGTGCCAGCAGCTACGGGACTAGCGACTACAATGAGCAGTTCTTC. It is translated as CASSYGTSDYNEQFF.

CDR3 region: CASPARRDTEAFF. The DNA of the CDR3 is TGTGCCAGCCCCGCCAGGCGGGACACTGAAGCTTTCTTT. The chain couples TRBV6-5 to TRBJ1-1; D unresolved. The V and J ends lost 8 bases and 3 bases respectively, with 13 bases between them. Germline loops: CDR1 MNHEY, CDR2 SVGAGI. This CDR3 is built from 13 residues.

The genes are TRBV5-1 and TRBJ2-7, with a possible D match to TRBD1 (5 bases). V shed 0 bases and J shed 1 base, with 11 bases lying between them. CDR1 and CDR2 (germline): SGHRS, YFSETQ. The CDR3 runs to 15 residues. The CDR3 loop is CASSLEGVLSYEQYF. CDR3 DNA sequence: TGCGCCAGCAGCTTGGAAGGGGTCCTATCCTACGAGCAGTACTTC.

The gene calls are TRBV27 and TRBJ2-7, with D possibly TRBD1 on 6 matching bases. The CDR3 length is 14 residues. V shed 6 bases and J shed 6 bases, with 18 bases lying between them. Germline V lookup: CDR1 MNHEY, CDR2 SMNVEV (reference sequence). The CDR3 sequence is CASSSSPQGSEQYF. For the CDR3, the DNA is TGTGCCAGCAGCTCCTCACCACAGGGATCCGAGCAGTACTTC.

The rearrangement joins TRBV18 to TRBJ2-1; 12 bases line up with TRBD1. Germline values: CDR1 KGHSH, CDR2 LQKENI. This CDR3 contains 14 residues. Trimming took 5 bases from V and 6 from J; bases not matched to a gene: 2. The CDR3 DNA follows: TGTGCCAGCTCATCGGGACAGGGGGCCAATGAGCAGTTCTTC. Its protein is CASSSGQGANEQFF.

The chain carries TRBV7-9 and TRBJ2-7, with TRBD2 matching over 8 bases. With V trimmed by 5 bases and J by 4 bases, 13 bases remained unmatched. Germline V CDR1 and CDR2: SEHNR, FQNEAQ (reference sequence). The CDR3 extends over 16 amino acids. The CDR3 is CASSAFEAGGLYEQYF. The CDR3 nucleotides are TGTGCCAGCAGCGCTTTTGAGGCGGGGGGACTTTACGAGCAGTACTTC.

The chain combines TRBV19 with TRBJ2-2; D perhaps matches TRBD1 (5 bases). Trimming pared 3 bases from V and 6 bases from J, leaving 11 bases between. The CDR3 covers 14 residues. Germline CDR1 LNHDA, CDR2 SQIVND (reference sequence). The CDR3, as DNA: TGTGCCAGTAGTATCCAGGGTGGTCCCGGGGAGCTGTTTTTT. This sequence encodes CASSIQGGPGELFF.